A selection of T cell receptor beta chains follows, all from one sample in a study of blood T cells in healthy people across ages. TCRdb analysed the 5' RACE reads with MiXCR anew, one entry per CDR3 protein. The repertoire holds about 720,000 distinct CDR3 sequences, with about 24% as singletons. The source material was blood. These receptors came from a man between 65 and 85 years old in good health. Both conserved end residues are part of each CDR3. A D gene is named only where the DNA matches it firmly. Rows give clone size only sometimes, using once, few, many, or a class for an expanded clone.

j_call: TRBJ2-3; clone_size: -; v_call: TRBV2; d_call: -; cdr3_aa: CASRMKTDTQYF; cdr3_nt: TGTGCCAGCAGGATGAAAACAGATACGCAGTATTTT
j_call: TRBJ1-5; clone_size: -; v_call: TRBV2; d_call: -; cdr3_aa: CASRGHDQPQHF; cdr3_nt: TGTGCCAGCAGGGGCCACGATCAGCCCCAGCATTTT
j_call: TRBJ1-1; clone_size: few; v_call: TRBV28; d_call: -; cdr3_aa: CASSLMGGWTEAFF; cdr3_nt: TGTGCCAGCAGTTTAATGGGTGGATGGACTGAAGCTTTCTTT
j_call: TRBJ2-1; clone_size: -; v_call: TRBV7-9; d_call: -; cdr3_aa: CASSPVGSTRIYNEQFF; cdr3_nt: TGTGCCAGCAGCCCGGTGGGGTCCACCCGGATATACAATGAGCAGTTCTTC
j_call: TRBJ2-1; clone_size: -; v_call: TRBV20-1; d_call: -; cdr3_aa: CSASVGEQFF; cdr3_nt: TGCAGTGCTAGTGTGGGGGAGCAGTTCTTC
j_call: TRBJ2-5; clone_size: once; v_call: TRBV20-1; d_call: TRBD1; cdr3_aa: CSARDGSTGAETQYF; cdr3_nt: TGCAGTGCTAGAGATGGGTCGACAGGGGCAGAGACCCAGTACTTC
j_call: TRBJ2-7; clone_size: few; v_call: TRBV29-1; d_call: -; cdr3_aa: CSVEDPTRPGDYEQYF; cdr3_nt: TGCAGCGTTGAAGACCCTACTCGTCCGGGGGACTACGAGCAGTACTTC
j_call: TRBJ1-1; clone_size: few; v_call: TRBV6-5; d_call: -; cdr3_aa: CASSTTGDYGAFF; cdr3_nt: TGTGCCAGCAGCACGACCGGCGACTATGGAGCTTTCTTT
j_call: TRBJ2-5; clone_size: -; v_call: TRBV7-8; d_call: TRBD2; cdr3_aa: CASSYLSGRGRETQYF; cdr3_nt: TGTGCCAGCAGCTACCTTAGCGGGAGGGGGAGAGAGACCCAGTACTTC
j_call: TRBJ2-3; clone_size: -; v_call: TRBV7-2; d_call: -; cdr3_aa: CASSLDPAYDTQYF; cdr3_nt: TGTGCCAGCAGCTTAGATCCCGCCTACGATACGCAGTATTTT